The 28 T cell receptor beta chains below all came from one sample that was sequenced in a study of blood T cell repertoires in COVID-19. Clones were sequenced by immunoSEQ multiplex PCR, and TCRdb holds only the in-frame ones, with some missing. The sample gives 220,000 or so clones, 84% of which show up once; less than 2.5% is in the top ten. Sequenced sample: peripheral blood. The receptors were sampled from a woman in her sixties with acute or convalescent COVID-19.

This chain links TRBV7-2 with TRBJ2-1; 7 nucleotides match TRBD1. Germline V gene sequence: CDR1 SGHTA, CDR2 FQGNSA. J gave up 2 bases and V 2 bases, and 3 bases lay outside the gene matches. This CDR3 is 15 amino acids long. The CDR3, as DNA: TGTGCCAGCAGCTTACCAGGGGGTGCCTACAATGAGCAGTTCTTC. Protein product: CASSLPGGAYNEQFF.

This chain connects TRBV6-5 to TRBJ1-2; maybe TRBD1 (5 bases). V lost 8 bases, J lost 4 bases, and 17 bases lay in between. The length of the CDR3 is 14 residues. CDR1 MNHEY and CDR2 SVGAGI come from the germline V gene. CDR3 amino acids: CASAGIGGVYGYTF. CDR3 sequence (DNA): TGTGCCAGCGCGGGTATTGGAGGGGTCTATGGCTACACCTTC.

The chain has TRBV9 and TRBJ1-6; 7 nucleotides line up with TRBD1. From germline, CDR1 is SGDLS and CDR2 YYNGEE. The CDR3 extends over 15 amino acids. V shed 0 bases, J shed 9 bases, and the junction held 6 bases outside the gene matches. The CDR3 reads CASSVVGDRASPLHF. The CDR3 region has the DNA TGTGCCAGCAGCGTAGTCGGTGACAGGGCTTCACCCCTCCACTTT.

The chain employs TRBV2 and TRBJ1-1; D remains ambiguous. The CDR3 is 14 residues long. CDR1 SNHLY and CDR2 FYNNEI come from the germline V gene. Trimming shortened V by 6 bases and J by 6 bases, and 17 bases separated the two germline ends. CDR3 residues: CASSDRDINPEAFF. The CDR3, as DNA: TGTGCCAGCAGCGACCGGGATATCAACCCTGAAGCTTTCTTT.

V and J are TRBV9 and TRBJ1-1; TRBD1 is a possible D gene (6 bases). The ends were cut back, 3 bases at V and 1 base at J, with 13 bases in the middle. Germline V CDR1 and CDR2: SGDLS, YYNGEE. The CDR3 has 15 amino acids. The DNA of the CDR3 is TGTGCCAGCAGCGCTTCCCAGACAGGGAACACTGAAGCTTTCTTT. Amino acids: CASSASQTGNTEAFF.

The V call is TRBV18, the J call TRBJ1-6, with D uncertain. V shed 4 bases and J shed 5 bases, with 6 bases lying between them. The CDR3 spans 13 residues. Germline V CDR1 and CDR2: KGHSH, LQKENI. CDR3 loop: CASSQNNNSPLHF. CDR3 coding DNA: TGTGCCAGCTCACAGAACAATAATTCACCCCTCCACTTT.

This clone has more than one count but fewer than ten. The chain has TRBV5-1 and TRBJ1-1; possible D gene TRBD1, 5 bases. This CDR3 is built from 13 residues. CDR1 and CDR2 from the germline V gene are SGHRS and YFSETQ. With 3 bases removed from V and 1 base from J, the gap between germline ends came to 7 bases. DNA for the CDR3: TGCGCCAGCAGCTCCCAGGGGAACACTGAAGCTTTCTTT. This translates into CASSSQGNTEAFF. Together with reference TRBV5-1 and TRBJ1-1, the CDR3 gives the full variable domain: KAGVTQTPRYLIKTRGQQVTLSCSPISGHRSVSWYQQTPGQGLQFLFEYFSETQRNKGNFPGRFSGRQFSNSRSEMNVSTLELGDSALYLCASSSQGNTEAFFGQGTRLTVV.

The rearrangement joins TRBV10-2 to TRBJ1-2; TRBD1 agrees at 12 bases. V lost 4 bases to trimming and J lost 5 bases; unmatched junction nucleotides: 11. CDR3 length equals 17 residues. Germline V gene lookup returns CDR1 WSHSY and CDR2 SAAADI. CDR3 bases: TGCGCCAGCAGTGGGCCGGGGACAGGGGGCCCTCAGTATGGCTACACCTTC. This translates into CASSGPGTGGPQYGYTF.

The V gene is TRBV2, the J gene TRBJ2-1, with 7 bases that match TRBD2. Germline assignment: CDR1 SNHLY and CDR2 FYNNEI. Unmatched junction bases numbered 5, after V lost 4 bases and J lost 8 bases. The CDR3 is 13 residues long. The chain's CDR3 is CASSVGGWYEQFF. The CDR3 DNA follows: TGTGCCAGCAGTGTGGGGGGGTGGTATGAGCAGTTCTTC.

The chain links TRBV4-1 to TRBJ2-3, with 9 bases aligning to TRBD2. Unmatched junction bases numbered 9, after V lost 0 bases and J lost 2 bases. CDR3 length: 18 residues. Germline lookup yields CDR1 MGHRA and CDR2 YSYEKL. CDR3: CASSQEVKRGVLTDTQYF. In nucleotides, the CDR3 is TGCGCCAGCAGCCAAGAGGTCAAGCGGGGGGTTCTCACAGATACGCAGTATTTT.

V and J are TRBV29-1 and TRBJ1-2; D is uncertain. This CDR3 is 13 amino acids long. V was cut by 0 bases and J by 6 bases, with 11 bases left in between. Germline V gives CDR1 SQVTM, CDR2 ANQGSEA. The CDR3 DNA sequence: TGCAGCGTTGAAGATTGGAGAAATGATGGCTACACCTTC. This translates into CSVEDWRNDGYTF.

The gene calls are TRBV4-2 and TRBJ1-2; D is possibly TRBD1 (5 bases). This CDR3 region has 18 residues. Germline V gives CDR1 LGHNA, CDR2 YNFKEQ. Trimming removed 0 bases from V and 4 bases from J, with 21 bases in between. The CDR3 region is CASSQDRGGTLSSYGYTF. DNA for the CDR3: TGTGCCAGCAGCCAAGATCGGGGAGGGACCCTATCGTCCTATGGCTACACCTTC.

The chain is built from TRBV28 and TRBJ1-5; perhaps TRBD1 as D (6 bases). The CDR3 length is 17 residues. CDR1 and CDR2 (germline): MDHEN, SYDVKM. Trimming removed 8 bases at V and 1 base at J, with 21 bases between. The CDR3 is CASATTSTGRSNQPQHF. The CDR3 DNA reads as TGTGCCAGCGCAACGACCTCGACAGGAAGAAGCAATCAGCCCCAGCATTTT.

The chain recombines TRBV3-1 (or the pseudogene TRBV3-2) with TRBJ2-7, with D unclear. Germline CDR1 is LGHDT and CDR2 is YNNKEL (reference sequence). CDR3 size: 13 residues. Trimming took off 1 base at V and 3 bases at J, with 7 bases between the two ends. The CDR3 region has the DNA TGTGCCAGCAGCCAAGGTATTCTCTACGAGCAGTACTTC. Translating it yields CASSQGILYEQYF.

The chain has TRBV15 and TRBJ2-7; tentatively, D is TRBD2 (6 bases). With 0 bases removed from V and 3 bases from J, the gap between germline ends came to 21 bases. The CDR3 sequence is 18 residues long. Germline-derived CDR1 and CDR2 are LNHNV and YYDKDF (reference sequence). CDR3 loop: CATSRDPGAQFLFYEQYF. For the CDR3, the DNA is TGTGCCACCAGCAGAGATCCGGGAGCACAGTTCTTATTCTACGAGCAGTACTTC.

The count of this clone is one. The J gene is TRBJ2-1, the V gene TRBV7-2; the D is unclear. The CDR3 length is 15 residues. Looked up from germline, CDR1 is SGHTA and CDR2 is FQGNSA. V was trimmed by 0 bases and J by 2 bases, leaving 8 bases between them. The CDR3 coding sequence is TGTGCCAGCAGCTTAGCCCCTAGTACCTACAATGAGCAGTTCTTC. Its translation is CASSLAPSTYNEQFF. Variable domain in full (rest from reference TRBV7-2 and TRBJ2-1): GAGVSQSPSNKVTEKGKDVELRCDPISGHTALYWYRQSLGQGLEFLIYFQGNSAPDKSGLPSDRFSAERTGGSVSTLTIQRTQQEDSAVYLCASSLAPSTYNEQFFGPGTRLTVL.

The genes are TRBV2 and TRBJ2-5; TRBD2 matches at 8 bases. The ends lost 5 bases at V and 5 bases at J; junction bases unmatched: 16. Germline V gene lookup returns CDR1 SNHLY and CDR2 FYNNEI. This CDR3 contains 17 residues. The CDR3 here is CASSIRRGAGVGETQYF. The CDR3 DNA follows: TGTGCCAGCAGTATAAGGCGGGGGGCTGGAGTTGGGGAGACCCAGTACTTC.

The table lists this clone with a count of one. The CDR3 protein is CSASPRQLFNSPLHF. CDR3 nucleotide sequence: TGCAGTGCTAGTCCCCGACAGTTATTTAATTCACCCCTCCACTTT. The chain joins TRBV20-1 to TRBJ1-6; D possibly corresponds to TRBD1 (5 bases). The CDR3 is 15 residues long. Germline assignment: CDR1 DFQATT and CDR2 SNEGSKA (reference sequence). The V gene lost 3 bases and the J gene lost 6 bases, with 15 bases spanning the gap.

The genes are TRBV5-4 and TRBJ1-5; 9 nucleotides match TRBD1. This CDR3 is built from 15 residues. Per the germline V gene, CDR1 is SGHNT and CDR2 is YYREEE (reference sequence). The trim removed 3 bases at V and 5 bases at J, leaving 6 bases unmatched. CDR3 in amino acids: CASSSGTGIDQPQHF. The CDR3 DNA reads as TGTGCCAGCAGCTCCGGGACAGGGATTGATCAGCCCCAGCATTTT.

The V call is TRBV2, the J call TRBJ1-1, with 8 bases aligning to TRBD1. The length of the CDR3 is 14 residues. J lost 3 bases, V lost 7 bases, and 7 bases had no gene match. Per the germline V gene, CDR1 is SNHLY and CDR2 is FYNNEI. CDR3 bases: TGTGCCAGCAACGGACAGGGTAAAGACACTGAAGCTTTCTTT. Protein: CASNGQGKDTEAFF.

This sequence joins TRBV18 and TRBJ2-7; D is unresolved. Germline values: CDR1 KGHSH, CDR2 LQKENI. This CDR3 has 13 amino acids. The V and J ends lost 0 bases and 4 bases respectively, with 7 bases between them. In DNA form, the CDR3 reads TGTGCCAGCTCACCACCCTCTAAGTACGAGCAGTACTTC. Translation gives CASSPPSKYEQYF. Together with reference TRBV18 and TRBJ2-7, the CDR3 gives the full variable domain: NAGVMQNPRHLVRRRGQEARLRCSPMKGHSHVYWYRQLPEEGLKFMVYLQKENIIDESGMPKERFSAEFPKEGPSILRIQQVVRGDSAAYFCASSPPSKYEQYFGPGTRLTVT.

The genes are TRBV23-1 and TRBJ2-1; TRBD1 is a possible D gene (6 bases). TRBV23-1 is an open reading frame, and its role is uncertain. The CDR3 has 15 residues. V lost 6 bases and J lost 1, with 13 bases in between. The CDR3 loop is CASSYTRGSYNEQFF. CDR3 DNA: TGCGCCAGCAGCTATACTAGGGGGTCCTACAATGAGCAGTTCTTC.

This chain uses TRBV7-9 with TRBJ2-1; D may be TRBD2 (6 bases). Germline-derived CDR1 and CDR2 are SEHNR and FQNEAQ (reference sequence). The CDR3 sequence is 14 residues long. The V gene lost 2 bases and the J gene lost 9 bases, with 14 bases spanning the gap. The CDR3: CASSLTGLFREQFF. The CDR3 region has the DNA TGTGCCAGCAGCTTAACCGGACTATTCCGTGAGCAGTTCTTC.

A few counts support this clone. The chain joins TRBV5-4 to TRBJ2-5, with D perhaps TRBD2 (9 bases). The CDR3 sequence is 17 residues long. Germline assignment: CDR1 SGHNT and CDR2 YYREEE (reference sequence). The V end was cut by 1 base, the J end by 9 bases, with 25 bases between. The CDR3, as DNA: TGTGCCAGCAGCTTGCTTACTCATAGCGGGGGACAGGTGTCCCAGTACTTC. Residues: CASSLLTHSGGQVSQYF.

The V call is TRBV5-4, the J call TRBJ1-1, with 8 bases identical to TRBD1. The CDR3 sequence is 15 residues long. V was pared by 3 bases and J by 2 bases, with 6 bases of the junction left unmatched. Germline V gene sequence: CDR1 SGHNT, CDR2 YYREEE (reference sequence). CDR3 coding DNA: TGTGCCAGCAGCTGGACAGGGCTGGGTAACACTGAAGCTTTCTTT. Translating it yields CASSWTGLGNTEAFF.

The chain employs TRBV6-6 and TRBJ1-2, with a weak D call TRBD1 (5 bases). This CDR3 has 14 residues. Germline V gene lookup returns CDR1 MNHNY and CDR2 SVGAGI (reference sequence). The ends were cut back, 6 bases at V and 2 bases at J, with 13 bases in the middle. The CDR3 DNA reads as TGTGCCAGCAGCCTCAGGGTGTCGAACTATGGCTACACCTTC. Encoded protein: CASSLRVSNYGYTF.

This clone was seen once. The gene calls are TRBV7-9 and TRBJ2-5, with TRBD1 matching 10 bases. V lost 6 bases to trimming and J lost 4 bases; unmatched junction nucleotides: 5. This CDR3 is 14 amino acids long. Germline V lookup: CDR1 SEHNR, CDR2 FQNEAQ (reference sequence). As DNA, the CDR3 is TGTGCCAGCAGTAGACGGACAGGGGGAGAGACCCAGTACTTC. This gives the protein CASSRRTGGETQYF.

As concerns this clone: Additional DNA sequences in this sample encode the identical CDR3. J is TRBJ1-5 and V is TRBV5-1; D remains ambiguous. V lost 2 bases to trimming and J lost 2 bases, with 5 bases between them. This CDR3 is 13 amino acids long. Germline V CDR1 and CDR2: SGHRS, YFSETQ. This chain's CDR3 is CASSLRGNQPQHF. The CDR3, as DNA: TGCGCCAGCAGCTTAAGAGGCAATCAGCCCCAGCATTTT.